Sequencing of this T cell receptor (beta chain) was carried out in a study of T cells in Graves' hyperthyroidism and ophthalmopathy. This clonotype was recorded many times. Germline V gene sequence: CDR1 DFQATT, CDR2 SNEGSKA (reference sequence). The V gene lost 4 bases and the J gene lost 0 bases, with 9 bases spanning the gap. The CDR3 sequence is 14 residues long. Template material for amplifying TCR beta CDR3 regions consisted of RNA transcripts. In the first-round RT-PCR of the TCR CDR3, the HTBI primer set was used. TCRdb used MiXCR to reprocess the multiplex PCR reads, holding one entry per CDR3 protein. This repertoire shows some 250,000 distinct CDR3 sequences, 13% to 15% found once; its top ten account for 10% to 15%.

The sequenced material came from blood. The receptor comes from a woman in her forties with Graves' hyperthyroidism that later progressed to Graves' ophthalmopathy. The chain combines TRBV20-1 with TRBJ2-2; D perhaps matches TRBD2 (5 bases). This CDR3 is CSAIAMANTGELFF. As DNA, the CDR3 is TGCAGTGCTATAGCGATGGCGAACACCGGGGAGCTGTTTTTT.